The clone carrying this T cell receptor beta chain was detected only a few times. These data belong to a study of T-cell reconstitution after alpha-beta-depleted transplantation in children. A library of TCRbeta sequences, prepared with unique molecular identifiers, was generated. TCRdb used MiXCR to reprocess the PCR reads, holding one entry per CDR3 protein. Among about 610,000 distinct CDR3 sequences listed, over 9.5% were seen once. CDR3 length equals 14 residues. Germline trimming cut 8 bases from V and 6 bases from J; bases unmatched to any gene: 11. Germline CDR1 and CDR2: SNHLY and FYNNEI. The TCR sequence derives from a human donor who donated a stem cell graft to a child with acute myeloid leukemia. This specimen consisted of PBMCs from the stem cell graft donor, obtained from the stem cell graft. The chain employs TRBV2 and TRBJ1-2; 8 nucleotides align to TRBD1. DNA for the CDR3: TGTGCCAGCCAGACGGACAGGGTAACGGATGGCTACACCTTC. Its translation: CASQTDRVTDGYTF.